The next 19 T cell receptor beta chains were all read from a single sample in a study of Graves' ophthalmopathy and Graves' hyperthyroidism. RNA transcripts served as template for amplifying TCR beta CDR3 sequences. HTBI primers served in a first-round RT-PCR, which a second-round multiplex PCR followed. Using its own MiXCR run on the multiplex PCR reads, TCRdb lists one record per CDR3 protein. The table has about 700,000 distinct CDR3 sequences, roughly 41% seen once. The sequencing sample was made of peripheral blood. The receptor set was obtained from an adult man with Graves' ophthalmopathy.

In this sample, this clonotype turned up once. A much larger clone lies a single base off, so this may be a read error. The chain recombines TRBV2 with TRBJ1-1; D is uncertain. Germline V gene sequence: CDR1 SNHLY, CDR2 FYNNEI. The CDR3 consists of 16 residues. CDR3 loop: CASSEVRHILNTGAFF. CDR3 in DNA: TGTGCCAGCAGTGAAGTAAGACACATACTGAACACTGGAGCTTTCTTT.

This chain links TRBV19 with TRBJ2-5, with 12 bases identical to TRBD2. The CDR3 is 19 residues long. The ends lost 5 bases at V and 0 bases at J; junction bases unmatched: 13. CDR1 is LNHDA, CDR2 SQIVND, per germline (reference sequence). As DNA, the CDR3 is TGTGCCAGTAGTCCAAGGGACACTAGCGGGGGGTCGTACCAAGAGACCCAGTACTTC. It specifies CASSPRDTSGGSYQETQYF.

In this sample, this clonotype turned up many times. This chain joins TRBV10-3 and TRBJ1-2, with D possibly being TRBD1 (6 bases). Germline loops: CDR1 ENHRY, CDR2 SYGVKD. Trimming left V 3 bases short and J 1 base short, with 12 bases between. The CDR3 is 15 amino acids. The CDR3 protein is CAISDRQAVNYGYTF. In DNA form, the CDR3 reads TGTGCCATCAGTGACCGACAGGCGGTTAACTATGGCTACACCTTC.

Turning to this clonotype: One junction end does not reproduce the germline sequence, and a read error may be involved. The chain is built from TRBV7-9 and TRBJ1-1, with 12 bases matching TRBD1. Germline CDR1 and CDR2: SEHNR and FQNEAQ (reference sequence). The CDR3 consists of 15 residues. Written as DNA, the CDR3 is TGTGCCATCAGCTCGGGACAGGGGGCGGACACTGAAGCTTTCTTT. Its translation is CAISSGQGADTEAFF.

The chain joins TRBV10-3 to TRBJ2-7; D tentatively fits TRBD1 or TRBD2 (5 bases each). Trimming cost V 10 bases and J 2 bases, with 18 bases left between them. The CDR3 totals 14 residues. CDR1 is ENHRY, CDR2 SYGVKD, per germline. The CDR3 bases are TGTGCCACCATACCCGGGGCAGAGGCCTACGAGCAGTACTTC. Protein: CATIPGAEAYEQYF.

At least ten counts were recorded for this clonotype. The V gene is TRBV7-7, the J gene TRBJ1-1; D is undetermined. Germline V gene lookup returns CDR1 SSHAT and CDR2 FNYEAQ (reference sequence). V was trimmed by 4 bases and J by 0 bases, leaving 6 bases between them. The CDR3 covers 13 residues. CDR3 in amino acids: CASSSGVNTEAFF. The CDR3 bases are TGTGCCAGCAGCTCCGGGGTGAACACTGAAGCTTTCTTT. Drawing the rest from reference TRBV7-7 and TRBJ1-1, the complete variable domain is GAGVSQSPRYKVTKRGQDVTLRCDPISSHATLYWYQQALGQGPEFLTYFNYEAQPDKSGLPSDRFSAERPEGSISTLTIQRTEQRDSAMYRCASSSGVNTEAFFGQGTRLTVV.

This clonotype occurred a few times. A read error may be the cause here, since a much bigger clone is one base away. The CDR3 DNA sequence: TGTGCCAGCAGCTACCAGGGTACCGGGGAGCTGTTTTTT. It codes for CASSYQGTGELFF. The chain combines TRBV9 with TRBJ2-2, with D maybe TRBD1 (5 bases). Trimming took 4 bases from V and 5 from J, leaving 9 bases between them. CDR1 SGDLS and CDR2 YYNGEE come from the germline V gene. CDR3 size: 13 residues.

V usage is TRBV7-9 and J usage is TRBJ2-5, with D perhaps TRBD1 (7 bases). This CDR3 comprises 18 residues. Germline CDR1 is SEHNR and CDR2 is FQNEAQ (reference sequence). The V end lost 3 bases, the J end lost 2 bases, and 22 bases lay between the germline ends. This chain's CDR3 is CASSFHRYRGGPQETQYF. Written as DNA, the CDR3 is TGTGCCAGCAGCTTCCACCGATACAGGGGAGGCCCTCAAGAGACCCAGTACTTC. Based on the CDR3 plus reference TRBV7-9 and TRBJ2-5, the full variable domain is DTGVSQNPRHKITKRGQNVTFRCDPISEHNRLYWYRQTLGQGPEFLTYFQNEAQLEKSRLLSDRFSAERPKGSFSTLEIQRTEQGDSAMYLCASSFHRYRGGPQETQYFGPGTRLLVL.

This clonotype was picked up a small number of times. Sequence at one end of the junction differs from germline and may be a read error. This chain uses TRBV10-3 with TRBJ2-5; 7 bases fit TRBD1. Germline V gives CDR1 ENHRY, CDR2 SYGVKD. This CDR3 contains 14 residues. The CDR3 region has the DNA TGTGCCAGCAGTTCCTTCCAGGGGGAAGAGACCCAGTACTTC. This codes for CASSSFQGEETQYF.

This clonotype was counted between two and nine times. The rearrangement joins TRBV7-9 to TRBJ2-2; 8 bases align to TRBD2. This CDR3 region has 15 residues. Looked up from germline, CDR1 is SEHNR and CDR2 is FQNEAQ (reference sequence). V gave up 4 bases and J gave up 0 bases; unmatched junction bases: 1. DNA of the CDR3: TGTGCCAGCAGCTGGGGACTAGCGAACACCGGGGAGCTGTTTTTT. This translates into CASSWGLANTGELFF.

The genes are TRBV5-1 and TRBJ2-7, with 7 nucleotides matching TRBD1. Germline CDR1 reads SGHRS; CDR2 reads YFSETQ. The CDR3 is 14 residues long. Trimming removed 1 base from V and 6 bases from J; junction bases left unmatched: 7. The CDR3 reads CASSLQQGYPEQYF. The DNA for the CDR3 is TGCGCCAGCAGCTTGCAACAGGGGTACCCCGAGCAGTACTTC.

This clonotype occurred many times. This rearrangement joins TRBV7-2 to TRBJ2-5; possible D gene TRBD1, 5 bases. The CDR3 sequence is 13 residues long. V dropped 5 bases and J dropped 1 base, with 8 bases sitting between them. The V gene's germline CDR1 is SGHTA and CDR2 FQGNSA. The CDR3 nucleotides read TGTGCCAGCAGCCCTGGGGCCCAAGAGACCCAGTACTTC. Protein product: CASSPGAQETQYF.

This clonotype was recorded at least ten times. The rearrangement links TRBV5-4 to TRBJ1-1, with 8 bases fitting TRBD1. V lost 5 bases to trimming and J lost 3 bases; unmatched junction nucleotides: 6. CDR1 is SGHNT and CDR2 is YYREEE in the germline V gene (reference sequence). The CDR3 is made up of 14 amino acids. DNA of the CDR3: TGTGCCAGCAGGACAGGGGAGGCTCACACTGAAGCTTTCTTT. Residues: CASRTGEAHTEAFF.

This clonotype has only a few counts. The V gene is TRBV11-2, the J gene TRBJ2-7; unclear D gene. CDR3 length equals 15 residues. The V and J ends lost 6 bases and 4 bases respectively, with 19 bases between them. The germline V gene has CDR1 SGHAT and CDR2 FQNNGV. Written as DNA, the CDR3 is TGTGCCAGCAGGAAGTGGGGTGGGGATTCTTACGAGCAGTACTTC. Protein: CASRKWGGDSYEQYF. Filled out from reference TRBV11-2 and TRBJ2-7, the complete variable domain reads EAGVAQSPRYKIIEKRQSVAFWCNPISGHATLYWYQQILGQGPKLLIQFQNNGVVDDSQLPKDRFSAERLKGVDSTLKIQPAKLEDSAVYLCASRKWGGDSYEQYFGPGTRLTVT.

This chain joins TRBV19 and TRBJ2-3, with a possible D match to TRBD2 (6 bases). Per germline, CDR1 LNHDA and CDR2 SQIVND (reference sequence). Deletions cut 7 bases from V and 5 bases from J, with 13 bases between. CDR3 size: 13 residues. CDR3 bases: TGTGCCAGTACGGGACTTCCGGGAGATACGCAGTATTTT. As protein: CASTGLPGDTQYF. Variable domain in full (rest from reference TRBV19 and TRBJ2-3): DGGITQSPKYLFRKEGQNVTLSCEQNLNHDAMYWYRQDPGQGLRLIYYSQIVNDFQKGDIAEGYSVSREKKESFPLTVTSAQKNPTAFYLCASTGLPGDTQYFGPGTRLTVL.

J is TRBJ2-7 and V is TRBV20-1; TRBD2 aligns across 9 bases. The CDR3 has 16 amino acids. Germline CDR1 and CDR2: DFQATT and SNEGSKA (reference sequence). Trimming took 0 bases from V and 3 from J; bases not matched to a gene: 9. The chain's CDR3 is CSARDRSGRFVYEQYF. The CDR3 bases are TGCAGTGCTAGAGATCGAAGCGGGAGGTTCGTCTACGAGCAGTACTTC.

This clonotype was recorded at least ten times. The J gene is TRBJ2-7, the V gene TRBV19; D is ambiguous. V was clipped by 5 bases and J by 1 base, with 12 bases between them. The CDR3 totals 14 residues. Germline loops: CDR1 LNHDA, CDR2 SQIVND (reference sequence). CDR3: CASSEMQTSYEQYF. The CDR3 DNA reads as TGTGCCAGTAGTGAGATGCAAACTTCCTACGAGCAGTACTTC.

V is TRBV15 and J is TRBJ2-5; 7 bases fit TRBD2. CDR3 length equals 13 residues. CDR1 and CDR2 (germline): LNHNV, YYDKDF (reference sequence). J gave up 4 bases and V 11 bases, and 10 bases lay outside the gene matches. The CDR3 protein is CAAPLAPRETQYF. DNA for the CDR3: TGTGCCGCTCCACTAGCGCCCCGAGAGACCCAGTACTTC. Drawing the rest from reference TRBV15 and TRBJ2-5, the complete variable domain is DAMVIQNPRYQVTQFGKPVTLSCSQTLNHNVMYWYQQKSSQAPKLLFHYYDKDFNNEADTPDNFQSRRPNTSFCFLDIRSPGLGDTAMYLCAAPLAPRETQYFGPGTRLLVL.

In its sample, this clonotype was seen a few times. The chain is built from TRBV12-5 and TRBJ2-7, with TRBD1 matching 11 bases. V trimming: 6 bases; J trimming: 4 bases; junction bases outside the gene matches: 5. The CDR3 consists of 14 residues. CDR1 and CDR2 from the germline V gene are LGHNT and FRNRAP. DNA of the CDR3: TGTGCTAGTGGCCATGGACAGGGGGCTTACGAGCAGTACTTC. Amino acids: CASGHGQGAYEQYF.